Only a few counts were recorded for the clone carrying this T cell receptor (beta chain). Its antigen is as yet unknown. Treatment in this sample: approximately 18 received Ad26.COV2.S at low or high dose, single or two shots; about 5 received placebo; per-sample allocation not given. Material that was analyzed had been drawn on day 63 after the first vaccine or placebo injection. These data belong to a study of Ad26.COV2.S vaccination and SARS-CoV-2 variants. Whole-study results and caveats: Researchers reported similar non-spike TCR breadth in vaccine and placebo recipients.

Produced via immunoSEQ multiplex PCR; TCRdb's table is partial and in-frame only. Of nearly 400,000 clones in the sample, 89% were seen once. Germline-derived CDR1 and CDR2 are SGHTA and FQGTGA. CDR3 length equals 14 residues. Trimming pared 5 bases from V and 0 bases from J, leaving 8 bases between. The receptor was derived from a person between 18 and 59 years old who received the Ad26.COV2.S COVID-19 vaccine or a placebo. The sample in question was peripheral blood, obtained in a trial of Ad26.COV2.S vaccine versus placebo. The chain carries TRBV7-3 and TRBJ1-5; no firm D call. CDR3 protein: CASSPDYSNQPQHF. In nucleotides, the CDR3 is TGTGCCAGCAGCCCCGACTATAGCAATCAGCCCCAGCATTTT.